This T cell receptor (beta chain) was recovered during a study of blood T cell repertoires in COVID-19. Study summary: The United States, Italy and Spain were the sources of the acute and convalescent COVID-19 samples.

Sequenced by immunoSEQ multiplex PCR; TCRdb stores in-frame clones only, minus some. In the table there are approximately 90,000 clones, more than 60% of which are singletons. In germline, CDR1 is SGHDT, CDR2 YYEEEE. Trimming cost V 0 bases and J 1 base, with 11 bases left between them. The CDR3 spans 15 residues. The table lists this clone with a count of one. This receptor was obtained from a man aged 65 to 85 with acute or convalescent COVID-19. This rearrangement joins TRBV5-6 to TRBJ2-7; a possible D gene is TRBD1 (6 bases). Material for sequencing was peripheral blood. CDR3 nucleotides: TGTGCCAGCAGCTTGGTGGTGGGGACATCCTACGAGCAGTACTTC. This gives the protein CASSLVVGTSYEQYF.